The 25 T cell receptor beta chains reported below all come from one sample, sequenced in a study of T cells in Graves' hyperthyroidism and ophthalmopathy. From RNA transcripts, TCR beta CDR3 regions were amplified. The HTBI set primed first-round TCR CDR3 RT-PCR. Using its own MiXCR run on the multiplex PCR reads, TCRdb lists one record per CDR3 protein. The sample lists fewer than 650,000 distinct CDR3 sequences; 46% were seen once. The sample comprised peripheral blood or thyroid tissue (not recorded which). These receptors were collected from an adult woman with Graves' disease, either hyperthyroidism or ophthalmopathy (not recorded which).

The CDR3 region is CASSRRLAGVGTQYF. DNA for the CDR3: TGTGCCAGCAGCCGAAGGCTAGCGGGAGTGGGGACCCAGTACTTC. The chain uses TRBV7-6 and TRBJ2-5; 10 bases are a match to TRBD2. This CDR3 has 15 residues. Germline CDR1 is SGHVS and CDR2 is FNYEAQ. J gave up 7 bases and V 5 bases, and 10 bases lay outside the gene matches.

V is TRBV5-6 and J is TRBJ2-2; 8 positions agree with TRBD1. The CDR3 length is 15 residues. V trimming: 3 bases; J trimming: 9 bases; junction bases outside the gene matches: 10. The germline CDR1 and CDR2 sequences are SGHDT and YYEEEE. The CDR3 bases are TGTGCCAGCAGCTCCGTCCAGGGGGCGCAATGGGAGCTGTTTTTT. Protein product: CASSSVQGAQWELFF.

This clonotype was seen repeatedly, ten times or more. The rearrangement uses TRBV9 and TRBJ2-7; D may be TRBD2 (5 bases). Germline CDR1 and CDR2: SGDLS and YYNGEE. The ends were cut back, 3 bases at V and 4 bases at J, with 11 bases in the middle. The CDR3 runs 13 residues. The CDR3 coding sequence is TGTGCCAGCAGCGCGGACCTAGCTTACGAGCAGTACTTC. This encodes CASSADLAYEQYF.

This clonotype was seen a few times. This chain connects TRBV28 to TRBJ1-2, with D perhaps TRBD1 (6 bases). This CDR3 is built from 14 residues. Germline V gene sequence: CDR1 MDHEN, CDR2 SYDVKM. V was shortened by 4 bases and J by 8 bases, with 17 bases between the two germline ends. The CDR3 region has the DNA TGTGCCAGCAGTTCGACAGGCCGAAGGGGGGGCTACACCTTC. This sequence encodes CASSSTGRRGGYTF.

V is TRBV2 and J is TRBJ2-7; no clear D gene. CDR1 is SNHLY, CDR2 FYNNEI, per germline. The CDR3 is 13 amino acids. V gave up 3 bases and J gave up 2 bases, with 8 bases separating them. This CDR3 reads CASSDAQTYEQYF. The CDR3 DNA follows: TGTGCCAGCAGTGACGCACAAACCTACGAGCAGTACTTC.

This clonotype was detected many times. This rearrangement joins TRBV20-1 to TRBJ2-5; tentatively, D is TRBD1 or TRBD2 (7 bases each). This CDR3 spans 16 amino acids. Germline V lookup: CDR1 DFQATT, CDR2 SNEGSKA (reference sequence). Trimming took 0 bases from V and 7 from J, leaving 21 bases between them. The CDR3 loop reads CSARDLTREQGGTQYF. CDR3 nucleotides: TGCAGTGCTAGAGATCTAACGCGGGAGCAGGGGGGGACCCAGTACTTC.

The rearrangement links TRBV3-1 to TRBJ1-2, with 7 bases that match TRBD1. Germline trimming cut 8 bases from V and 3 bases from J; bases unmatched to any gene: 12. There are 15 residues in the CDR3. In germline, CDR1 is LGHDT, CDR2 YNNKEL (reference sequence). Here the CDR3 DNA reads TGTGCCAGCTCACGTAACACAGGGGTCGACTATGGCTACACCTTC. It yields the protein CASSRNTGVDYGYTF.

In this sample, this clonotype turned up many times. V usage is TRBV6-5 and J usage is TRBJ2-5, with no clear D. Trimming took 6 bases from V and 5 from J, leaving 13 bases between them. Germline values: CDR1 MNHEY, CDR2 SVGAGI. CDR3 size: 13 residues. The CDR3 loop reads CASSRGRRETQYF. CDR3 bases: TGTGCCAGCAGCCGCGGACGGCGCGAGACCCAGTACTTC.

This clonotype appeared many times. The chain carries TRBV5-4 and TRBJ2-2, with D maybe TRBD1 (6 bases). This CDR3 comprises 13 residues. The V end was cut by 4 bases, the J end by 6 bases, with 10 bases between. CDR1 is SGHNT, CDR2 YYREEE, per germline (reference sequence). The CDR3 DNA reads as TGTGCCAGCAGCAGGCAGGGGTCCGGGGAGCTGTTTTTT. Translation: CASSRQGSGELFF. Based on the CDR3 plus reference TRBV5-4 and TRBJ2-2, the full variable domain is ETGVTQSPTHLIKTRGQQVTLRCSSQSGHNTVSWYQQALGQGPQFIFQYYREEENGRGNFPPRFSGLQFPNYSSELNVNALELDDSALYLCASSRQGSGELFFGEGSRLTVL.

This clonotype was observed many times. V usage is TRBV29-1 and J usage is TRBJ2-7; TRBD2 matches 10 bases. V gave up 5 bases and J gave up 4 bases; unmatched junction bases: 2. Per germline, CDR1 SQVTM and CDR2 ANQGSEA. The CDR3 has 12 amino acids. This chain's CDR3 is CSVSSGRYEQYF. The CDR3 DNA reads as TGCAGCGTTAGTAGCGGGAGGTACGAGCAGTACTTC.

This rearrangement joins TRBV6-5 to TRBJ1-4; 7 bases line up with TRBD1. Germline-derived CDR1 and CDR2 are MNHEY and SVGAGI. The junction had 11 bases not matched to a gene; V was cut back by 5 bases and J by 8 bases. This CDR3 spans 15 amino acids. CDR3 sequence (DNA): TGTGCCAGCAGTACTCGAGACAGGGCTTGGGAAAAACTGTTTTTT. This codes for CASSTRDRAWEKLFF.

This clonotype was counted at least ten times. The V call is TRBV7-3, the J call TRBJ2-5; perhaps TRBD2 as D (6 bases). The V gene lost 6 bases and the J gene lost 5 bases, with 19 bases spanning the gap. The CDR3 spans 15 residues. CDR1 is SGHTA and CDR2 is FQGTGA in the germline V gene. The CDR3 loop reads CASSPTGTLRETQYF. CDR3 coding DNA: TGTGCCAGCAGTCCAACCGGGACTCTTAGGGAGACCCAGTACTTC.

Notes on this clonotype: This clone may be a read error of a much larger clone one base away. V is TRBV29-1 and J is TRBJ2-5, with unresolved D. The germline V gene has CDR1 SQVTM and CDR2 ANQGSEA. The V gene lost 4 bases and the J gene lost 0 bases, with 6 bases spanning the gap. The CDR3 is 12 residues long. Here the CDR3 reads CSVGGYQETQYF. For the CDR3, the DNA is TGCAGCGTTGGGGGATACCAAGAGACCCAGTACTTC.

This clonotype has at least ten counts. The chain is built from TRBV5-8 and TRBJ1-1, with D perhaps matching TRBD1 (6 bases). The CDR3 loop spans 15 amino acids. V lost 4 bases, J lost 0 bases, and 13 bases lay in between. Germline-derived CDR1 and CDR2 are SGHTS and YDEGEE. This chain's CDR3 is CASSAGTIVNTEAFF. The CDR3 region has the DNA TGTGCCAGCAGCGCTGGGACAATCGTGAACACTGAAGCTTTCTTT.

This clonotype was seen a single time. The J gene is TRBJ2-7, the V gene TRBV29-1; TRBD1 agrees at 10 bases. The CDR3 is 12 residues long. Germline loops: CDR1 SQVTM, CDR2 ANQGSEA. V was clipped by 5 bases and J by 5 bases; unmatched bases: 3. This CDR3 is CSVSGTGDEQYF. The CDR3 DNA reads TGCAGCGTTTCCGGGACAGGGGACGAGCAGTACTTC.

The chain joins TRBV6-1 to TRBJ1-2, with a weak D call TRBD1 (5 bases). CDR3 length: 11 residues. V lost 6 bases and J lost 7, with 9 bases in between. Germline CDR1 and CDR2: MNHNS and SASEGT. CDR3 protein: CASRAGVGYTF. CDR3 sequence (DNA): TGTGCCAGCAGGGCGGGGGTTGGCTACACCTTC.

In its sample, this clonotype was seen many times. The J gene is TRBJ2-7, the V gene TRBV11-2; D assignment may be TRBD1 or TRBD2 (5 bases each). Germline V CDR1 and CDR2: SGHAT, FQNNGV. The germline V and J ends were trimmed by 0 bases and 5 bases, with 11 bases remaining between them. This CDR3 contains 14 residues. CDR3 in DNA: TGTGCCAGCAGCTTAGATCCGGGGCGGAACGAGCAGTACTTC. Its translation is CASSLDPGRNEQYF.

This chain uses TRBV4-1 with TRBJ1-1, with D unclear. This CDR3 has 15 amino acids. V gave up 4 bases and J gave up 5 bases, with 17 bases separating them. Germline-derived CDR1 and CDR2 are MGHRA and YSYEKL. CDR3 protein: CASSRAITRETEAFF. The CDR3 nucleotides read TGCGCCAGCAGCCGCGCCATTACAAGAGAAACTGAAGCTTTCTTT.

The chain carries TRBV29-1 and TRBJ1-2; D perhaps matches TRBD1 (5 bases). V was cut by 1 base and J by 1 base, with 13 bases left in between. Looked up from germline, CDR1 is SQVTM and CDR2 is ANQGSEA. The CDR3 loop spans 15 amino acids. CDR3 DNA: TGCAGCGTTGAAGGCAGTGGGGCCCTTAACTATGGCTACACCTTC. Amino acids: CSVEGSGALNYGYTF.

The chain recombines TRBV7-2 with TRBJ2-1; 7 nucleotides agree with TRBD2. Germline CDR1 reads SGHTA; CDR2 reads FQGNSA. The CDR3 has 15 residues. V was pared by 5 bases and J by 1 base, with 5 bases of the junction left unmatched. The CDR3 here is CASSEASGSYNEQFF. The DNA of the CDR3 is TGTGCCAGCAGCGAGGCTAGCGGATCCTACAATGAGCAGTTCTTC. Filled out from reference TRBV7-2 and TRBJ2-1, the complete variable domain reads GAGVSQSPSNKVTEKGKDVELRCDPISGHTALYWYRQSLGQGLEFLIYFQGNSAPDKSGLPSDRFSAERTGGSVSTLTIQRTQQEDSAVYLCASSEASGSYNEQFFGPGTRLTVL.

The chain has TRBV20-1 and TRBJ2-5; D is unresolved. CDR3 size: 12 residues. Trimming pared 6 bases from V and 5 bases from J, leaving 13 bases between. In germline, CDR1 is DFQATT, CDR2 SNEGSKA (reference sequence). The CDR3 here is CSALHPSETQYF. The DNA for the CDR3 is TGCAGTGCCCTTCACCCCTCCGAGACCCAGTACTTC.

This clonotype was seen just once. The CDR3 DNA reads TGCCCTAGCCCGGGGGAGCCCTATGGCTACACCTTC. Its translation: CPSPGEPYGYTF. This chain links TRBV10-2 with TRBJ1-2; TRBD1 might be the D (5 bases). Germline CDR1 WSHSY, CDR2 SAAADI. The CDR3 is 12 amino acids.

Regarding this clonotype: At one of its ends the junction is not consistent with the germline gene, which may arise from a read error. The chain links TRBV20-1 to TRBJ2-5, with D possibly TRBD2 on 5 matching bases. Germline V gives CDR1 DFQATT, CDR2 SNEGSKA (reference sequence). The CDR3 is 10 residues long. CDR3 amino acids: CSANSGSQYF. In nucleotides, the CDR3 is TGCAGCGCTAATTCGGGGAGCCAGTACTTC.

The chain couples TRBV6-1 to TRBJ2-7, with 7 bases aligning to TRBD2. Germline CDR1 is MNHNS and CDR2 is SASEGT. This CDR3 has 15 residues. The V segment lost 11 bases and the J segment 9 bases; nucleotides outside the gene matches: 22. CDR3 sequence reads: CAWSVETTSAPWQYF. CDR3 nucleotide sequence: TGTGCCTGGAGTGTCGAAACCACTAGCGCCCCATGGCAGTACTTC.

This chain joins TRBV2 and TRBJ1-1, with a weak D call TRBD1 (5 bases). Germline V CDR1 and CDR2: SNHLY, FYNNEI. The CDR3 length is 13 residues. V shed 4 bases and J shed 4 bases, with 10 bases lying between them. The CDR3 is CASSGGRATEAFF. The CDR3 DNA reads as TGTGCCAGCAGTGGGGGCAGGGCCACTGAAGCTTTCTTT.